The present T cell receptor (beta chain) was sequenced within a study of CD8 T cells in Susac syndrome. Germline lookup yields CDR1 SGDLS and CDR2 YYNGEE. The CDR3 is 17 residues long. J lost 9 bases, V lost 0 bases, and 13 bases had no gene match. RNA amounts of 0.5 to 1 ug underwent reverse transcription with random hexamers. TCRdb independently ran MiXCR on the immunoSEQ multiplex PCR reads; one entry per CDR3 protein. The table records about 130,000 distinct CDR3 sequences, about 94% of them present only once. This sequence was found in a human donor in good health. This chain connects TRBV9 to TRBJ2-4, with 9 positions matching TRBD2. Sequenced sample: CD4+ T cells from PBMCs. CDR3 bases: TGTGCCAGCAGCGTAGACCCGTGGGGCGGGAGGGCAAGCATTCAGTACTTC. The encoded protein is CASSVDPWGGRASIQYF.